These 27 T cell receptor beta chains came from one sample sequenced in a study of shared clonotypes between healthy human individuals. Here immunoSEQ multiplex PCR was the method, and the copy in TCRdb shows in-frame clones only, minus some. The table lists millions of clones, roughly 94% of them singletons. The sample consisted of naive CD4+ T cells sorted from blood. Subset of the sample: CD45RA+ positively selected. Receptors were obtained from a man aged 18 to 30 in good health.

The chain combines TRBV4-1 with TRBJ2-3, with 7 bases that match TRBD2. There are 14 residues in the CDR3. Germline CDR1 reads MGHRA; CDR2 reads YSYEKL. The V gene end was trimmed by 5 bases and the J gene end by 6 bases; junction bases not matched to a gene: 8. CDR3 protein: CASSTGGQWDTQYF. CDR3 in DNA: TGCGCCAGCAGCACGGGGGGTCAATGGGATACGCAGTATTTT.

This sequence joins TRBV10-1 and TRBJ1-2, with D tentatively TRBD1 (6 bases). The CDR3 is 16 residues long. V was shortened by 0 bases and J by 7 bases, with 18 bases between the two germline ends. The V gene's germline CDR1 is WNHNN and CDR2 SYGVQD (reference sequence). The DNA of the CDR3 is TGCGCCAGCAGTGAGTCGAATTGGGGGGCGTCGTGTGGCTACACCTTC. This translates into CASSESNWGASCGYTF.

V and J are TRBV12-5 and TRBJ2-1, with 9 nucleotides matching TRBD1. The CDR3 loop spans 15 amino acids. The germline V gene has CDR1 LGHNT and CDR2 FRNRAP. J lost 4 bases, V lost 6 bases, and 7 bases had no gene match. The CDR3: CASGPGQGLYNEQFF. In DNA, the CDR3 is TGTGCTAGTGGCCCCGGACAGGGGCTGTACAATGAGCAGTTCTTC.

The V call is TRBV9, the J call TRBJ2-1, with D unresolved. The length of the CDR3 is 13 residues. V was clipped by 0 bases and J by 7 bases, with 8 bases between them. Germline V gene data show CDR1 as SGDLS and CDR2 as YYNGEE. The CDR3 spells CASSVASQNEQFF. CDR3 nucleotide sequence: TGTGCCAGCAGCGTAGCTTCCCAGAATGAGCAGTTCTTC.

This chain joins TRBV7-9 and TRBJ2-1, with TRBD2 matching 9 bases. CDR1 is SEHNR and CDR2 is FQNEAQ in the germline V gene (reference sequence). V gave up 4 bases and J gave up 0 bases; unmatched junction bases: 13. The CDR3 consists of 19 residues. The CDR3 here is CASSSPGLANLSSYNEQFF. CDR3 nucleotide sequence: TGTGCCAGCAGCTCCCCGGGACTAGCAAACCTCAGCTCCTACAATGAGCAGTTCTTC.

V is TRBV6-1 and J is TRBJ2-4; no definite D call. The germline V gene has CDR1 MNHNS and CDR2 SASEGT. The CDR3 has 15 residues. V shed 3 bases and J shed 0 bases, with 9 bases lying between them. The chain's CDR3 is CASSDRSLAKNIQYF. The CDR3 DNA is TGTGCCAGCAGTGACAGGAGCTTAGCCAAAAACATTCAGTACTTC.

The rearrangement joins TRBV7-8 to TRBJ2-7; D gene ambiguous. V gave up 3 bases and J gave up 3 bases, with 12 bases separating them. Germline V gene lookup returns CDR1 SGHVS and CDR2 FQNEAQ. The CDR3 extends over 14 amino acids. CDR3 sequence reads: CASSFTPGHYEQYF. The CDR3, as DNA: TGTGCCAGCAGCTTCACCCCGGGCCACTACGAGCAGTACTTC.

For this clone: Other DNA variants within this sample encode the same CDR3. This chain joins TRBV18 and TRBJ2-7; no clear D gene. CDR1 and CDR2 from the germline V gene are KGHSH and LQKENI. The V and J ends lost 0 bases and 4 bases respectively, with 7 bases between them. The length of the CDR3 is 13 residues. The CDR3: CASSPPEGYEQYF. In DNA form, the CDR3 reads TGTGCCAGCTCACCACCGGAAGGATACGAGCAGTACTTC.

V and J are TRBV5-1 and TRBJ1-4; 12 positions agree with TRBD1. This CDR3 comprises 17 residues. V was clipped by 4 bases and J by 3 bases; unmatched bases: 7. Germline V gives CDR1 SGHRS, CDR2 YFSETQ. The CDR3 DNA is TGCGCCAGCAGCCAGCGGGGACAGGGGGCTCCTAATGAAAAACTGTTTTTT. It encodes CASSQRGQGAPNEKLFF.

The genes are TRBV30 and TRBJ1-5, with D possibly TRBD1 on 5 matching bases. CDR3 size: 13 residues. V shed 0 bases and J shed 7 bases, with 10 bases lying between them. CDR1 and CDR2 from the germline V gene are GTSNPN and SVGIG (reference sequence). The CDR3 sequence: CAWSVGEGQPQHF. DNA for the CDR3: TGTGCCTGGAGTGTAGGGGAAGGACAGCCCCAGCATTTT.

The V and J genes are TRBV6-1 and TRBJ1-2, with D perhaps TRBD1 (5 bases). V was trimmed by 1 base and J by 6 bases, leaving 15 bases between them. Germline V gene data show CDR1 as MNHNS and CDR2 as SASEGT. The CDR3 runs to 15 residues. The CDR3 nucleotides read TGTGCCAGCAGTGAAGAGGGGCAGGGAGTCCATGGCTACACCTTC. This codes for CASSEEGQGVHGYTF.

CDR3 nucleotide sequence: TGTGCCAGCAGCCTGCAGGGGAGCGCCTACAATGAGCAGTTCTTC. This sequence encodes CASSLQGSAYNEQFF. This chain connects TRBV7-2 to TRBJ2-1, with TRBD1 as a possible D gene (6 bases). The ends were cut back, 5 bases at V and 2 bases at J, with 13 bases in the middle. Germline V lookup: CDR1 SGHTA, CDR2 FQGNSA. The length of the CDR3 is 15 residues.

The chain combines TRBV5-4 with TRBJ1-1, with 9 bases that match TRBD1. The CDR3 spans 14 residues. Trimming took 3 bases from V and 6 from J; bases not matched to a gene: 6. Germline lookup yields CDR1 SGHNT and CDR2 YYREEE (reference sequence). The CDR3 coding sequence is TGTGCCAGCAGCTCACGGGACAGGGCTGCTGAAGCTTTCTTT. Protein sequence: CASSSRDRAAEAFF.

The chain has TRBV6-1 and TRBJ1-1, with 8 bases aligning to TRBD1. Trimming took 9 bases from V and 3 from J; bases not matched to a gene: 6. This CDR3 contains 13 residues. Germline V gene data show CDR1 as MNHNS and CDR2 as SASEGT. The CDR3 loop reads CASTGGYDTEAFF. Written as DNA, the CDR3 is TGTGCCAGTACAGGGGGTTATGACACTGAAGCTTTCTTT.

V and J are TRBV2 and TRBJ2-1; 7 bases are a match to TRBD2. The V gene end was trimmed by 2 bases and the J gene end by 3 bases; junction bases not matched to a gene: 4. The CDR3 is made up of 15 amino acids. Germline CDR1 is SNHLY and CDR2 is FYNNEI. CDR3 sequence reads: CASSERLAVYNEQFF. CDR3 coding DNA: TGTGCCAGCAGTGAAAGGCTAGCGGTCTACAATGAGCAGTTCTTC.

The chain uses TRBV7-6 and TRBJ1-2; D is uncertain. V was shortened by 0 bases and J by 4 bases, with 6 bases between the two germline ends. Per germline, CDR1 SGHVS and CDR2 FNYEAQ. The CDR3 length is 13 residues. The CDR3 DNA reads as TGTGCCAGCAGCTTAGCCGCGGGCTATGGCTACACCTTC. As protein: CASSLAAGYGYTF.

The rearrangement links TRBV6-5 to TRBJ2-5; D possibly corresponds to TRBD2 (5 bases). This CDR3 is built from 14 residues. Trimming took 5 bases from V and 2 from J, leaving 12 bases between them. Germline assignment: CDR1 MNHEY and CDR2 SVGAGI. For the CDR3, the DNA is TGTGCCAGCAGTACCGGACTGATGCAAGAGACCCAGTACTTC. Residues: CASSTGLMQETQYF.

The J gene is TRBJ1-3, the V gene TRBV5-8, with D possibly TRBD1 on 5 matching bases. This CDR3 region has 17 residues. In germline, CDR1 is SGHTS, CDR2 YDEGEE. The V and J ends lost 6 bases and 0 bases respectively, with 19 bases between them. The DNA for the CDR3 is TGTGCCAGCACCACAGGACGTCTCGAGGCCTCTGGAAACACCATATATTTT. This gives the protein CASTTGRLEASGNTIYF.

The V and J genes are TRBV19 and TRBJ2-1; 11 bases match TRBD2. Germline V CDR1 and CDR2: LNHDA, SQIVND (reference sequence). Trimming removed 6 bases from V and 1 base from J; junction bases left unmatched: 2. CDR3 length: 15 residues. Here the CDR3 reads CASSRTSGSYNEQFF. CDR3 DNA: TGTGCCAGTAGCCGGACTAGCGGGTCCTACAATGAGCAGTTCTTC.

The CDR3 loop is CASSLSAGSRGRTQYF. In nucleotides, the CDR3 is TGTGCCAGCAGTTTGAGTGCGGGCAGCAGGGGCCGAACGCAGTATTTT. V usage is TRBV27 and J usage is TRBJ2-3; tentatively, D is TRBD1 (6 bases). This CDR3 has 16 amino acids. The V end lost 3 bases, the J end lost 9 bases, and 22 bases lay between the germline ends. Germline lookup yields CDR1 MNHEY and CDR2 SMNVEV (reference sequence).

As to this clone: Other DNA sequences within the sample encode an identical CDR3. The chain recombines TRBV28 with TRBJ2-3; D is uncertain. V lost 3 bases to trimming and J lost 4 bases, with 8 bases between them. There are 13 residues in the CDR3. CDR1 MDHEN and CDR2 SYDVKM come from the germline V gene. The CDR3 DNA sequence: TGTGCCAGCAGTTTGAGTGGGGCAGATACGCAGTATTTT. The encoded protein is CASSLSGADTQYF.

DNA of the CDR3: TGCGCCAGCAGCCAAGCTACAGGTAGCAATCAGCCCCAGCATTTT. Translating gives CASSQATGSNQPQHF. V gene TRBV4-1 combines with J gene TRBJ1-5; the D gene is possibly TRBD1 (5 bases). The CDR3 is made up of 15 amino acids. The ends were cut back, 1 base at V and 0 bases at J, with 7 bases in the middle. Germline-derived CDR1 and CDR2 are MGHRA and YSYEKL.

A word on this clone: Other DNA sequences in this sample translate to the same CDR3. The chain recombines TRBV18 with TRBJ1-1, with D possibly TRBD1 on 6 matching bases. Germline V gene sequence: CDR1 KGHSH, CDR2 LQKENI. V lost 1 base, J lost 0 bases, and 9 bases lay in between. The CDR3 length is 15 residues. DNA of the CDR3: TGTGCCAGCTCACCACTGACAGGATTGAACACTGAAGCTTTCTTT. Translating gives CASSPLTGLNTEAFF.

The chain links TRBV7-9 to TRBJ2-1, with TRBD1 matching 8 bases. The V gene end was trimmed by 0 bases and the J gene end by 2 bases; junction bases not matched to a gene: 3. The CDR3 spans 16 residues. From germline, CDR1 is SEHNR and CDR2 FQNEAQ (reference sequence). The CDR3: CASSLAQDRAYNEQFF. The CDR3 nucleotides read TGTGCCAGCAGCTTAGCGCAGGACAGGGCCTACAATGAGCAGTTCTTC.

The genes are TRBV18 and TRBJ1-2; 8 nucleotides line up with TRBD1. CDR1 and CDR2 (germline): KGHSH, LQKENI. This CDR3 is 15 amino acids long. The V gene end was trimmed by 3 bases and the J gene end by 7 bases; junction bases not matched to a gene: 10. This CDR3 reads CASSPLIGQGGGYTF. CDR3 nucleotide sequence: TGTGCCAGCTCACCCCTAATCGGACAGGGCGGTGGCTACACCTTC.

V usage is TRBV6-1 and J usage is TRBJ2-7; 8 bases match TRBD1. Trimming took 6 bases from V and 4 from J; bases not matched to a gene: 11. This CDR3 region has 15 residues. The germline gives CDR1 MNHNS, CDR2 SASEGT. The CDR3 region has the DNA TGTGCCAGCAGGGGGTCAGGGGGCAGGGAATACGAGCAGTACTTC. It encodes CASRGSGGREYEQYF.

This clone was seen a single time. The chain uses TRBV10-3 and TRBJ2-5; D possibly corresponds to TRBD1 (6 bases). V dropped 3 bases and J dropped 2 bases, with 13 bases sitting between them. The CDR3 length is 15 residues. The germline CDR1 and CDR2 sequences are ENHRY and SYGVKD. The CDR3 bases are TGTGCCATCAGTGAACCGGGACACCTACAAGAGACCCAGTACTTC. Encoded protein: CAISEPGHLQETQYF.